This T cell receptor beta chain emerged from a study of blood T cell repertoires in COVID-19. Sequenced by immunoSEQ multiplex PCR; TCRdb stores in-frame clones only, minus some. The table includes under 250,000 clones, 85% to 90% detected once. The CDR3 sequence is 19 residues long. V dropped 0 bases and J dropped 3 bases, with 23 bases sitting between them. Per the germline V gene, CDR1 is LNHDA and CDR2 is SQIVND (reference sequence). This chain uses TRBV19 with TRBJ1-2, with TRBD1 as a possible D gene (5 bases). Sequencing input: PBMCs or T cells enriched from blood (not recorded which). This receptor was identified in a young woman in a cohort exposed to, infected with or recovered from COVID-19 (not recorded which). CDR3 loop: CASSIDLSVAGRGYYGYTF. CDR3 sequence (DNA): TGTGCCAGTAGTATAGATCTATCAGTCGCAGGGCGTGGATACTATGGCTACACCTTC.